Sequencing of this T cell receptor (beta chain) was carried out in a study of T cells expressing NK-cell markers. Overall study: Seven sequenced donors out of eight were HCMV-seropositive, one seronegative. Notes on the study in general: Four of the donors also had these clonotypes leading their CD3+CD56-NKG2C+ fraction. Specificity for HCMV among expanded NKG2C+ T cell clones was not established.

Details on this clonotype: As yet, its antigen is unknown.

Template switching by 5'RACE with UMIs generated the TCR beta cDNA. TCRdb re-called the 5' RACE reads and catalogs CDR3 proteins one per entry, DNA excluded. This table lists more than 120,000 distinct CDR3 sequences. CDR1 and CDR2 from the germline V gene are MNHEY and SVGEGT. This CDR3 comprises 14 residues. This clonotype was obtained from a man younger than 30 in good health. Sequencing was performed on blood T cells: a sorted CD56 or NKG2C T cell subset, CD4+ or CD8+ T cells, or bulk PBMC T cells (not recorded which). V gene TRBV6-2 or TRBV6-3 combines with J gene TRBJ2-1; the TRBD2 assignment by TCRdb is unverifiable without DNA. The CDR3 reads CASRGLGGYNEQFF.